These T cell receptor beta chains were read from a single sample in a study of robustness of blood B and T cell sequencing. TCRdb re-analysed the PCR reads in MiXCR, keeping a single row per CDR3 protein. The data contain nearly 1,500 distinct CDR3 sequences, roughly two thirds of them seen just once; the ten biggest clones take up 35% to 45%. Material for sequencing was peripheral blood. These receptors were obtained from a human donor in good health. Each CDR3 is given with its conserved first and last residue. Fields, in order: CDR3 DNA, CDR3 protein, D gene, clone size, V gene, J gene. D genes are given only for firm matches. The size field is filled for only some rows; it gives once, few, many or a size class.

CDR3nt: TGTGCCAGCAGCCAACCCACAGAGGGGTTGACTTTGGGCTACACCTTC
CDR3aa: CASSQPTEGLTLGYTF
d_gene: .
abundance: .
v_gene: TRBV4-2
j_gene: TRBJ1-2

CDR3nt: TGCGCCAGCAGCCCGAATAACGACAGGGGGGACATTCAGTACTTC
CDR3aa: CASSPNNDRGDIQYF
d_gene: TRBD1
abundance: .
v_gene: TRBV5-1
j_gene: TRBJ2-4

CDR3nt: TGTGCCACCAAAGGGGGCCGCGACTATGGCTACACCTTC
CDR3aa: CATKGGRDYGYTF
d_gene: TRBD1
abundance: once
v_gene: TRBV24-1
j_gene: TRBJ1-2

CDR3nt: TGTGCCAGTAGTATGAGTCTAGCGGGGACCGGAGATACGCAGTATTTT
CDR3aa: CASSMSLAGTGDTQYF
d_gene: TRBD2
abundance: few
v_gene: TRBV19
j_gene: TRBJ2-3

CDR3nt: TGTGCCAGCAGTCCGGTGGACAGGGGATCCTACGAGCAGTACTTC
CDR3aa: CASSPVDRGSYEQYF
d_gene: TRBD1
abundance: .
v_gene: TRBV6-6
j_gene: TRBJ2-7

CDR3nt: TGCGCCAGCAGCCCGGACAGGGCGACGGATACGCAGTATTTT
CDR3aa: CASSPDRATDTQYF
d_gene: TRBD1
abundance: .
v_gene: TRBV5-1
j_gene: TRBJ2-3

CDR3nt: TGTGCCAGCAGTGATGGGCTAGCCTCCGGTACGCAGTATTTT
CDR3aa: CASSDGLASGTQYF
d_gene: .
abundance: .
v_gene: TRBV6-1
j_gene: TRBJ2-3

CDR3nt: TGTGCCAGCAGGTCACCAGGGGGCAGAACTGAAGCTTTCTTT
CDR3aa: CASRSPGGRTEAFF
d_gene: TRBD1
abundance: once
v_gene: TRBV7-4
j_gene: TRBJ1-1

CDR3nt: TGTGCCAGCAGTCGCACTTGGGACGGGGAGCTGTTTTTT
CDR3aa: CASSRTWDGELFF
d_gene: .
abundance: few
v_gene: TRBV6-1
j_gene: TRBJ2-2

CDR3nt: TGTGCCAGCAGCCAAGGCGGAGGCCGATTGATCTTC
CDR3aa: CASSQGGGRLIF
d_gene: .
abundance: .
v_gene: TRBV3-1
j_gene: TRBJ2-1

CDR3nt: TGTGCTAGTGCCTCCCGAGGGGGTGGGGCCAACGTCCTGACTTTC
CDR3aa: CASASRGGGANVLTF
d_gene: .
abundance: .
v_gene: TRBV12-5
j_gene: TRBJ2-6

CDR3nt: TGTGCCAGCAGCTTGCCCGGGACAGGGGGAGGCTACACCTTC
CDR3aa: CASSLPGTGGGYTF
d_gene: TRBD1
abundance: few
v_gene: TRBV7-9
j_gene: TRBJ1-2

CDR3nt: TGTGCCAGCAGCTTAGCAGGGGGCGCAATGTATGGCTACACCTTC
CDR3aa: CASSLAGGAMYGYTF
d_gene: TRBD1
abundance: .
v_gene: TRBV7-9
j_gene: TRBJ1-2

CDR3nt: TGCAGTGCTAGTAGCGGGGGGCTTCACAATGAGCAGTTCTTC
CDR3aa: CSASSGGLHNEQFF
d_gene: TRBD2
abundance: .
v_gene: TRBV20-1
j_gene: TRBJ2-1

CDR3nt: TGTGCCAGCAGCTTGGACGAAAAACTGTTTTTT
CDR3aa: CASSLDEKLFF
d_gene: .
abundance: .
v_gene: TRBV5-5
j_gene: TRBJ1-4